This TCR beta chain emerged from a study of cytomegalovirus exposure and HLA in healthy donors. About this clone: Antigen unknown.

The study's findings and limits: The authors reported that TCR beta sequences could predict HLA-A and HLA-B alleles. These predictions were accurate for most subjects in the first cohort. In an earlier analysis, about 87% or about 30%: the productive usage of most TCR beta V segments. Researchers reported in a later analysis that common viral pathogens appeared linked to several top clusters.

PCR was performed using 60 Vbeta and 13 Jbeta primers. Assay used: immunoSEQ multiplex PCR; TCRdb lists only in-frame clones, some missing. The sample lists tens of thousands of clones, approximately 78% occurring once. The germline V and J ends were trimmed by 6 bases and 1 base, with 6 bases remaining between them. The CDR3 sequence is 12 residues long. Germline V lookup: CDR1 MDHEN, CDR2 SYDVKM. Sequenced: PBMCs. This TCR derives from a male donor in good health and CMV-seropositive. The chain employs TRBV28 and TRBJ1-1; D gene ambiguous. In DNA form, the CDR3 reads TGTGCCAGCAGCGTGGCGAACACTGAAGCTTTCTTT. As protein: CASSVANTEAFF.